This T cell receptor beta chain was recovered during a study of blood T cell repertoires in COVID-19. The germline gives CDR1 MNHNS, CDR2 SASEGT. CDR3 length: 16 residues. V shed 1 base and J 0 bases; nucleotides not matched to a gene: 4. Using immunoSEQ multiplex PCR, the repertoire was profiled, and TCRdb retains in-frame clones only, with some absent. Among around 160,000 clones listed, under 95% were seen once. This rearrangement joins TRBV6-1 to TRBJ2-7; 9 bases are a match to TRBD2. The clonotype comes from a man between 18 and 35 years old with acute or convalescent COVID-19. Sample: peripheral blood. Written as DNA, the CDR3 is TGTGCCAGCAGTGAAGGGCTAGCGGGGTTCTCCTACGAGCAGTACTTC. Translated, it gives CASSEGLAGFSYEQYF.